This T cell receptor (beta chain) is from a study of shared clonotypes between healthy human individuals. Sorted-subset replicate PCR reactions contained 200 ng DNA, corresponding to some 29,000 T cell genomes. Method: immunoSEQ multiplex PCR; TCRdb's copy keeps in-frame clones and lacks some. This table holds some 2,000,000 clones, 85% to 95% found once. Naive CD8 isolation took CD45RO-negative cells positively selected for CCR7 and excluded terminally differentiated effector memory CD45RA+ cells. The sequenced material came from naive CD8+ T cells sorted from blood. The receptor comes from a man aged 18-30 years in good health.

The CDR3 DNA reads TGTGCCAGCAGCTTACTAGCGGGGGGGCCAGAGACCCAGTACTTC. It is translated as CASSLLAGGPETQYF. The J gene is TRBJ2-5, the V gene TRBV13, with TRBD2 matching 12 bases. This CDR3 region has 15 residues. In germline, CDR1 is PRHDT, CDR2 FYEKMQ (reference sequence). Trimming took 2 bases from V and 4 from J; bases not matched to a gene: 2.